The 27 T cell receptor beta chains presented below share a single source sample, sequenced in a study of T cells in women clearing cervical HPV infection. Measured with immunoSEQ multiplex PCR; TCRdb has only the in-frame clones, and not every one. Recorded for this sample: around 31,000 clones. Sequencing was performed on blood buffy coat. These receptors were collected from a woman between 18 and 70 years old with a cervical HPV16 infection that either progressed to CIN3+ or cleared (not recorded which).

Worth noting for this clone: Read data end 3 residues before the CDR3 end; the end is taken from the germline J gene. The chain couples TRBV5-1 to TRBJ2-7; TRBD1 matches at 9 bases. The CDR3 length is 16 residues. Germline-derived CDR1 and CDR2 are SGHRS and YFSETQ. V dropped 2 bases and J dropped 6; count of bases not matched to a gene: 12. The part of the CDR3 DNA that was read is TGCGCCAGCAGCTTAGGTCCCACAGGGGGCCTGATCGAG. It codes for CASSLGPTGGLIE. The whole CDR3 sequence reads CASSLGPTGGLIEQYF.

Comment on this clone: The DNA ends 3 residues before the CDR3 does, and the rest of the CDR3 is filled in from the germline J gene. V usage is TRBV19 and J usage is TRBJ1-1; a possible D gene is TRBD1 (5 bases). Trimming stripped 7 bases from V and 5 bases from J, with 14 bases between. Germline values: CDR1 LNHDA, CDR2 SQIVND (reference sequence). The CDR3 totals 13 residues. The DNA read from the CDR3 is TGTGCCAGTAATCCTCCAGGGCGAACTGAA. Encoded protein: CASNPPGRTE. The whole CDR3 is CASNPPGRTEAFF. The entire variable domain, with the rest obtained from reference TRBV19 and TRBJ1-1, is as follows: DGGITQSPKYLFRKEGQNVTLSCEQNLNHDAMYWYRQDPGQGLRLIYYSQIVNDFQKGDIAEGYSVSREKKESFPLTVTSAQKNPTAFYLCASNPPGRTEAFFGQGTRLTVV.

In the case of this clone: The CDR3 end falls 3 residues outside the read, so it is completed with the germline J gene. The rearrangement links TRBV30 to TRBJ1-6, with 7 nucleotides matching TRBD1. The germline CDR1 and CDR2 sequences are GTSNPN and SVGIG (reference sequence). V gave up 7 bases and J gave up 9 bases; unmatched junction bases: 9. The length of the CDR3 is 13 residues. CDR3 bases read: TGTGCCTCTCGTACAGGGGCCCGTTCACCC. Translation: CASRTGARSP. From start to end, the CDR3 is CASRTGARSPLHF.

About this clone itself: The read halts 3 residues ahead of the CDR3 end, with the missing end drawn from the germline J gene. The chain recombines TRBV7-2 with TRBJ2-7, with 8 bases that match TRBD2. The V and J ends lost 4 bases and 3 bases, in that order; junction bases with no gene match: 5. Germline V gene data show CDR1 as SGHTA and CDR2 as FQGNSA. The CDR3 is 14 residues long. CDR3 DNA (partial): TGTGCCAGCAGCTCTTACGGGACTAGCTACGAG. This translates into CASSSYGTSYE. The whole CDR3 reads CASSSYGTSYEQYF. The full variable domain, rest sourced from reference TRBV7-2 and TRBJ2-7, is GAGVSQSPSNKVTEKGKDVELRCDPISGHTALYWYRQSLGQGLEFLIYFQGNSAPDKSGLPSDRFSAERTGGSVSTLTIQRTQQEDSAVYLCASSSYGTSYEQYFGPGTRLTVT.

Turning to this clone: The read terminates 3 residues ahead of where the CDR3 ends, so the germline J gene completes it. The chain employs TRBV6-2 or TRBV6-3 and TRBJ2-1, with TRBD1 identical over 9 bases. J was trimmed by 3 bases and V by 0 bases; bases with no gene match: 6. The CDR3 spans 17 residues. Germline CDR1 reads MNHEY; CDR2 reads SVGEGT. CDR3 bases read: TGTGCCAGCAGTTACTCGAGATACAGGGGGCTCTACAATGAG. It codes for CASSYSRYRGLYNE. The entire CDR3 protein reads CASSYSRYRGLYNEQFF.

Regarding this clone: The sequence runs out 3 residues before the end of the CDR3; the remainder is reconstructed from the germline J gene. The V gene is TRBV28, the J gene TRBJ2-7; TRBD1 agrees at 10 bases. CDR1 and CDR2 from the germline V gene are MDHEN and SYDVKM. V gave up 6 bases and J gave up 3 bases; unmatched junction bases: 20. CDR3 length equals 19 residues. The CDR3 DNA, read in part, is TGTGCCAGCAGCGACCGGACAGGGGGTCCGCGTTTCGGGATCTACGAG. It codes for CASSDRTGGPRFGIYE. The whole CDR3 protein reads CASSDRTGGPRFGIYEQYF.

A word on this clone: The read terminates 3 residues before the CDR3 end, so the remaining end is supplied by the germline J gene. This chain connects TRBV7-9 to TRBJ2-6; D remains unclear. The germline V and J ends were trimmed by 7 bases and 1 base, with 11 bases remaining between them. Germline assignment: CDR1 SEHNR and CDR2 FQNEAQ (reference sequence). This CDR3 region has 15 residues. The CDR3 loop is CASTPFSSGANVLTF. The sequenced part of the CDR3 DNA is TGTGCCAGCACCCCCTTTTCGTCTGGGGCCAACGTC. The complete variable domain, with remaining parts taken from reference TRBV7-9 and TRBJ2-6, reads DTGVSQNPRHKITKRGQNVTFRCDPISEHNRLYWYRQTLGQGPEFLTYFQNEAQLEKSRLLSDRFSAERPKGSFSTLEIQRTEQGDSAMYLCASTPFSSGANVLTFGAGSRLTVL.

A note on this clone: Read data end 3 residues before the CDR3 end; the end is taken from the germline J gene. The gene calls are TRBV5-4 and TRBJ2-4, with 7 bases that match TRBD1. The CDR3 length is 14 residues. V was clipped by 1 base and J by 6 bases; unmatched bases: 4. Germline assignment: CDR1 SGHNT and CDR2 YYREEE (reference sequence). The CDR3 bases that were read are TGTGCCAGCAGCTTGAAGGGGGCTGGAAACATT. Amino acids: CASSLKGAGNI. The complete CDR3 protein is CASSLKGAGNIQYF.

The CDR3 protein is CASSLGLYEKLFF. The part of the CDR3 DNA that was read is TGTGCCAGCTCACTAGGGTTATATGAAAAA. The gene calls are TRBV18 and TRBJ1-4, with D unclear. The missing CDR3 end, 3 residues past where the read stops, is filled in from the germline J gene. The germline V gene encodes CDR1 KGHSH and CDR2 LQKENI. The V gene lost 4 bases and the J gene lost 6 bases, with 9 bases spanning the gap. The CDR3 length is 13 residues. Supplemented by reference TRBV18 and TRBJ1-4, the full variable domain reads NAGVMQNPRHLVRRRGQEARLRCSPMKGHSHVYWYRQLPEEGLKFMVYLQKENIIDESGMPKERFSAEFPKEGPSILRIQQVVRGDSAAYFCASSLGLYEKLFFGSGTQLSVL.

Details on this clone: The CDR3 end is not reached by the read, which stops 3 residues before it; the germline J gene fills it in. The V call is TRBV2, the J call TRBJ2-7, with D tentatively TRBD1 (5 bases). V was trimmed by 8 bases and J by 4 bases, leaving 12 bases between them. The CDR3 has 12 amino acids. The V gene's germline CDR1 is SNHLY and CDR2 FYNNEI. CDR3 DNA, as far as it was read: TGTGCCAGCCACACAGGCAATTACGAG. It yields the protein CASHTGNYE. The whole CDR3 sequence is CASHTGNYEQYF.

Notes on this clone: The read finishes 3 residues shy of the CDR3 end, and the germline J gene is used to complete it. V usage is TRBV28 and J usage is TRBJ2-1; TRBD2 agrees at 7 bases. The CDR3 has 16 amino acids. Germline V lookup: CDR1 MDHEN, CDR2 SYDVKM. Trimming at V came to 6 bases and at J to 2 bases, leaving 10 bases not matched to a gene. The CDR3 sequence: CASSSPVGLTYNEQFF. The part of the CDR3 DNA that was read is TGTGCCAGCAGCTCCCCGGTGGGACTAACCTACAATGAG.

As to this clone: The read falls 3 residues short of the CDR3 end, and the missing part is taken from the germline J gene. The chain employs TRBV7-3 and TRBJ1-2, with 9 bases that match TRBD1. With 5 bases clipped from V and 6 bases from J, the junction kept 4 bases outside the gene matches. The CDR3 extends over 13 amino acids. The V gene's germline CDR1 is SGHTA and CDR2 FQGTGA. The covered CDR3 bases are TGTGCCAGCAGCCCCCGGACAGGGGATGGC. It specifies CASSPRTGDG. The whole CDR3 protein is CASSPRTGDGYTF.

A note on this clone: From the germline J gene comes the end of the CDR3, since the read stops 3 residues before it. J is TRBJ1-1 and V is TRBV6-2 or TRBV6-3, with D unclear. CDR3 length equals 11 residues. CDR1 is MNHEY and CDR2 is SVGEGT in the germline V gene. CDR3 sequence reads: CASRQGQEAFF. The CDR3 DNA, read in part, is TGTGCCAGCAGACAAGGCCAGGAA.

Comments on this clone: The read comes to an end 3 residues before the CDR3 does, leaving the germline J gene to fill in the end. Additional DNA sequences in this sample encode the identical CDR3. J is TRBJ1-6 and V is TRBV20-1; 11 bases agree with TRBD1. V was clipped by 1 base and J by 3 bases; unmatched bases: 2. The CDR3 length is 16 residues. Per germline, CDR1 DFQATT and CDR2 SNEGSKA (reference sequence). The sequenced CDR3 bases are TGCAGTGCTAGAGTTGGGACAGGGGGCTATAATTCACCC. Its protein is CSARVGTGGYNSP. The complete CDR3 reads CSARVGTGGYNSPLHF.

On this clone itself: The read ends 3 residues shy of where the CDR3 ends; the end is completed using the germline J gene. The rearrangement links TRBV10-3 to TRBJ2-5; perhaps TRBD1 as D (6 bases). The CDR3 covers 13 residues. V lost 4 bases and J 5 bases, leaving 11 bases between the germline ends. The germline CDR1 and CDR2 sequences are ENHRY and SYGVKD. The CDR3 bases that were read are TGTGCCATCAGTGGTACAGGGATGGAGACC. As protein: CAISGTGMET. The entire CDR3 reads CAISGTGMETQYF.

Remarks on this clone: The sequenced fragment ends 3 residues before the CDR3 boundary, so the rest is inferred from the germline J gene. This chain joins TRBV20-1 and TRBJ1-6, with D uncertain. The CDR3 spans 13 residues. Germline CDR1 reads DFQATT; CDR2 reads SNEGSKA (reference sequence). The V and J ends lost 6 bases and 6 bases respectively, with 12 bases between them. CDR3 bases read: TGCAGTGCGAGCCCTACCTTTAATTCACCC. Protein product: CSASPTFNSP. From start to end, the CDR3 is CSASPTFNSPLHF.

CDR3 in amino acids: CASSNGQYTDTQYF. CDR3 DNA (partial): TGTGCCAGCAGCAACGGACAGTACACAGATACG. The V gene is TRBV5-5, the J gene TRBJ2-3; tentatively, D is TRBD1 (6 bases). The CDR3 extends 3 residues past the end of the read, so its final part is completed from the germline J gene. Germline loops: CDR1 SGHKS, CDR2 YYEKEE (reference sequence). V lost 4 bases and J lost 2, with 11 bases in between. There are 14 residues in the CDR3.

The CDR3 here is CAWSSGDTEAFF. The covered CDR3 bases are TGTGCCTGGAGTTCAGGGGACACTGAA. The J gene is TRBJ1-1, the V gene TRBV30, with D perhaps TRBD1 (6 bases). The read ends 3 residues early relative to the CDR3; the germline J gene fills the gap. The CDR3 extends over 12 amino acids. V was cut by 2 bases and J by 3 bases, with 7 bases left in between. CDR1 and CDR2 from the germline V gene are GTSNPN and SVGIG (reference sequence).

Worth noting for this clone: The read terminates 3 residues before the CDR3 end, so the remaining end is supplied by the germline J gene. The rearrangement joins TRBV5-1 to TRBJ1-3, with 8 bases matching TRBD1. Germline trimming cut 7 bases from V and 4 bases from J; bases unmatched to any gene: 7. The CDR3 has 14 residues. Germline CDR1 SGHRS, CDR2 YFSETQ. The CDR3 here is CASSGQGPGNTIYF. The covered CDR3 bases are TGCGCCAGCTCCGGACAGGGTCCAGGAAACACC.

Concerning this clone: The DNA ends 3 residues before the CDR3 does, and the rest of the CDR3 is filled in from the germline J gene. The V call is TRBV5-1, the J call TRBJ2-3, with 8 bases aligning to TRBD2. This CDR3 is 15 amino acids long. From germline, CDR1 is SGHRS and CDR2 YFSETQ. The V segment lost 0 bases and the J segment 4 bases; nucleotides outside the gene matches: 4. CDR3 DNA (partial): TGCGCCAGCAGCTTGGAGCTAGCGGGCTCAGATACG. Protein product: CASSLELAGSDT. The whole CDR3 is CASSLELAGSDTQYF.

About this clone: The read terminates 3 residues before the CDR3 end, so the remaining end is supplied by the germline J gene. V and J are TRBV2 and TRBJ2-3; TRBD1 matches at 9 bases. Trimming cost V 6 bases and J 1 base; bases outside gene matches: 5. Germline V CDR1 and CDR2: SNHLY, FYNNEI. This CDR3 has 15 amino acids. The CDR3 protein is CASSDRDRGTDTQYF. The CDR3 bases that were read are TGTGCCAGCAGCGACCGGGACAGGGGCACAGATACG.

Points on this clone: The read gets to within 3 residues of the CDR3 end, and the germline J gene fills in the rest. The chain recombines TRBV7-9 with TRBJ1-2; perhaps TRBD1 as D (5 bases). Germline CDR1 and CDR2: SEHNR and FQNEAQ (reference sequence). The CDR3 covers 15 residues. CDR3 protein: CASSSLNAPREGYTF. The sequenced part of the CDR3 DNA is TGTGCCAGCAGCTCGCTCAATGCTCCCAGGGAAGGC.

For this clone: Coverage ceases 3 residues before the CDR3 finishes, and the germline J gene fills in the end. J is TRBJ2-5 and V is TRBV6-2 or TRBV6-3; TRBD2 matches 11 bases. Germline lookup yields CDR1 MNHEY and CDR2 SVGEGT. The trim removed 7 bases at V and 4 bases at J, leaving 14 bases unmatched. The CDR3 runs to 17 residues. The sequenced CDR3 bases are TGTGCCAGCACCACGGGGAGACTAGCGGGATGGGCAGAGACC. It is translated as CASTTGRLAGWAET. The whole CDR3 reads CASTTGRLAGWAETQYF.

Remarks on this clone: The CDR3 end is not reached by the read, which stops 3 residues before it; the germline J gene fills it in. The chain uses TRBV19 and TRBJ2-5, with TRBD1 matching over 9 bases. The V gene's germline CDR1 is LNHDA and CDR2 SQIVND (reference sequence). The CDR3 covers 15 residues. With V trimmed by 3 bases and J by 5 bases, 7 bases remained unmatched. CDR3 DNA (partial): TGTGCCAGTAGTATCGTGACAGGGGGGAGGGAGACC. Translating it yields CASSIVTGGRET. The full CDR3 protein is CASSIVTGGRETQYF.

A word on this clone: The read ends 3 residues shy of where the CDR3 ends; the end is completed using the germline J gene. The J gene is TRBJ1-6, the V gene TRBV30; TRBD1 might be the D (5 bases). The CDR3 spans 13 residues. CDR1 and CDR2 from the germline V gene are GTSNPN and SVGIG (reference sequence). V lost 3 bases to trimming and J lost 7 bases, with 10 bases between them. The CDR3 here is CAWSPDTNSPLHF. The covered CDR3 bases are TGTGCCTGGAGCCCGGACACGAATTCACCC.

To note about this clone: Read data end 3 residues before the CDR3 end; the end is taken from the germline J gene. This chain connects TRBV30 to TRBJ1-5; the match to TRBD1 covers 9 bases. Germline CDR1 and CDR2: GTSNPN and SVGIG (reference sequence). J lost 6 bases, V lost 4 bases, and 7 bases had no gene match. The CDR3 runs 14 residues. CDR3 DNA, as far as it was read: TGTGCCTGGAACCTACAGGGGGCGGGTCAGCCC. Translation: CAWNLQGAGQP. The entire CDR3 protein is CAWNLQGAGQPQHF.

As for this clone: Sequencing ends 3 residues short of the CDR3 end; the germline J gene provides the rest. The rearrangement links TRBV7-2 to TRBJ1-2; tentative D call: TRBD1 (6 bases). V lost 3 bases, J lost 0 bases, and 11 bases lay in between. Germline V gene data show CDR1 as SGHTA and CDR2 as FQGNSA. This CDR3 comprises 15 residues. This CDR3 reads CASSFHRAANYGYTF. CDR3 DNA (partial): TGTGCCAGCAGCTTCCACAGGGCCGCTAACTATGGC.